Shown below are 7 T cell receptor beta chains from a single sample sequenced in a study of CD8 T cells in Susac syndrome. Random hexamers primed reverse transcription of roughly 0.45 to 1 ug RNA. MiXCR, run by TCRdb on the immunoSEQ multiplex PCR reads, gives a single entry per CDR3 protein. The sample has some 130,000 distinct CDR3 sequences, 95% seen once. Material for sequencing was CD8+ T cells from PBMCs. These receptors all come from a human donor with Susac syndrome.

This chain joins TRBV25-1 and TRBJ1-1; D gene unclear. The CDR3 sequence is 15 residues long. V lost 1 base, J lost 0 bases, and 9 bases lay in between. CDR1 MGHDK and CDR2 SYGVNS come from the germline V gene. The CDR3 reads CASSESWAVNTEAFF. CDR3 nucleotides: TGTGCCAGCAGTGAATCCTGGGCAGTGAACACTGAAGCTTTCTTT.

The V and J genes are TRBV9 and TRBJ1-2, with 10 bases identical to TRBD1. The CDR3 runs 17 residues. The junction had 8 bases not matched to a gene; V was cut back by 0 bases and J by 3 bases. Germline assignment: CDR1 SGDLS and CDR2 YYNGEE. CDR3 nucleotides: TGTGCCAGCAGCGTAGATAAAAGGGACAGGGGAGACTATGGCTACACCTTC. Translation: CASSVDKRDRGDYGYTF.

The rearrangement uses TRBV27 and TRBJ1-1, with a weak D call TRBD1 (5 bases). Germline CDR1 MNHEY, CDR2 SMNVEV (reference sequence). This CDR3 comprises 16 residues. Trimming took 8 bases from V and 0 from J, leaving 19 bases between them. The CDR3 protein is CASGKPQDSMNTEAFF. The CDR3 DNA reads TGTGCCAGCGGAAAACCACAGGACTCTATGAACACTGAAGCTTTCTTT.

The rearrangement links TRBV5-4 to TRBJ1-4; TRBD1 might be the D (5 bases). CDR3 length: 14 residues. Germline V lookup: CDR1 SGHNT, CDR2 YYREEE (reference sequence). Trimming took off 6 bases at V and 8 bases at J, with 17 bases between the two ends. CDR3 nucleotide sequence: TGTGCCAGCAACCCCGGGGGAAGTAACGAAAAACTGTTTTTT. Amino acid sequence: CASNPGGSNEKLFF.

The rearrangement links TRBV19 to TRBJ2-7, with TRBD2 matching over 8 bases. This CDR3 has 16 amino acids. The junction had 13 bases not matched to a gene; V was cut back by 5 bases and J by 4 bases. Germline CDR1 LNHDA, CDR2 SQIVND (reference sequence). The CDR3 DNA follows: TGTGCCAGTAGTTCCAGGACTAGCCGAGCGTATTACGAGCAGTACTTC. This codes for CASSSRTSRAYYEQYF.

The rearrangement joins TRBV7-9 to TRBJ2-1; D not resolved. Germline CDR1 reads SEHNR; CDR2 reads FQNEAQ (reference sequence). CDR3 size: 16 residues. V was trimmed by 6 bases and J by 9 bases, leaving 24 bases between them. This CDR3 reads CASRLLVDWSLGEQFF. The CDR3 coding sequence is TGTGCCAGCAGGCTTTTGGTTGACTGGTCTCTCGGTGAGCAGTTCTTC. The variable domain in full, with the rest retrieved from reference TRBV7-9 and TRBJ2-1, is DTGVSQNPRHKITKRGQNVTFRCDPISEHNRLYWYRQTLGQGPEFLTYFQNEAQLEKSRLLSDRFSAERPKGSFSTLEIQRTEQGDSAMYLCASRLLVDWSLGEQFFGPGTRLTVL.

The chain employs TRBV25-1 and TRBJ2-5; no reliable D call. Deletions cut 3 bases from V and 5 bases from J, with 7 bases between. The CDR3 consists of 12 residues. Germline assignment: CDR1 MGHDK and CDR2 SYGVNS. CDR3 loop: CASSDERETQYF. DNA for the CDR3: TGTGCCAGCAGTGACGAGAGGGAGACCCAGTACTTC.